Listed here are 30 T cell receptor beta chains from one sample, sequenced in a study of CXCR3-negative and CXCR3-positive naive CD8 T cells. UMI-tagged TRB cDNA libraries were built via 5' RACE. Reprocessing the 5' RACE reads, TCRdb reports a single entry for every CDR3 protein and omits DNA. The table for this sample gives 20,000 to 30,000 distinct CDR3 sequences. Sequenced input: naive CXCR3- CD8+ T cells from blood. Subset denoted: CD45RO-CCR7+CD27+CD95- naive CD8+ T cells lacking CXCR3 (TNR3-). The receptor source for this set is a human donor in good health. Some clones in this sample may be carry-over from other donors' samples.

The CDR3 sequence is CASSPRLAGGTLAKNIQYF. This chain uses TRBV28 with TRBJ2-4; there is no DNA to check the TCRdb D call of TRBD2. Germline lookup yields CDR1 MDHEN and CDR2 SYDVKM. The CDR3 runs 19 residues.

V gene TRBV4-2 combines with J gene TRBJ1-4; there is no DNA to check the TCRdb D call of TRBD1. Germline assignment: CDR1 LGHNA and CDR2 YNFKEQ. This CDR3 has 18 amino acids. CDR3 sequence: CASSQEATLGQYNEKLFF.

V usage is TRBV7-9 and J usage is TRBJ1-1. Per the germline V gene, CDR1 is SEHNR and CDR2 is FQNEAQ (reference sequence). The CDR3 is 15 residues long. The CDR3 spells CASSLEGVRYTEAFF.

This CDR3 is CATSSSGSAGMDEQYF. The chain employs TRBV15 and TRBJ2-7; TCRdb indicates TRBD1, and absent DNA this call remains unverified. This CDR3 region has 16 residues. Germline CDR1 is LNHNV and CDR2 is YYDKDF (reference sequence).

Judged by frequency, this clonotype is medium-sized. V is TRBV29-1 and J is TRBJ1-1; TCRdb selects TRBD1, and the lack of DNA leaves this call unchecked. Germline CDR1 SQVTM, CDR2 ANQGSEA. The CDR3 runs to 13 residues. This chain's CDR3 is CSSDGALNTEAFF.

The chain has TRBV20-1 and TRBJ2-7; TCRdb lists TRBD1, though no DNA is available to test this call. The germline V gene has CDR1 DFQATT and CDR2 SNEGSKA (reference sequence). This CDR3 contains 14 residues. The chain's CDR3 is CSARDRDEPYEQYF.

The chain uses TRBV6-6 and TRBJ1-4. Looked up from germline, CDR1 is MNHNY and CDR2 is SVGAGI (reference sequence). The CDR3 contains 15 residues. The CDR3 protein is CASSYSHSTNEKLFF.

This sequence joins TRBV7-2 and TRBJ1-5. Per the germline V gene, CDR1 is SGHTA and CDR2 is FQGNSA. This CDR3 is 17 amino acids long. The CDR3 sequence is CASSPGTAVYSNQPQHF.

This chain connects TRBV9 to TRBJ2-7; TCRdb lists TRBD1, though no DNA is available to test this call. Germline V gives CDR1 SGDLS, CDR2 YYNGEE. The CDR3 totals 15 residues. This CDR3 reads CASSVETGASYEQYF.

J is TRBJ2-5 and V is TRBV7-9; TCRdb calls TRBD2, which cannot be checked without DNA. The CDR3 length is 17 residues. Germline CDR1 reads SEHNR; CDR2 reads FQNEAQ (reference sequence). The CDR3 loop reads CASSAVTSGGLQETQYF.

This chain joins TRBV7-6 and TRBJ2-7. CDR1 and CDR2 (germline): SGHVS, FNYEAQ. This CDR3 is built from 13 residues. The CDR3 loop is CASSRDGSYEQYF.

The rearrangement uses TRBV23-1 and TRBJ1-1. TRBV23-1 is sorted into the ORF group, with uncertain function. The CDR3 consists of 14 residues. The CDR3 protein is CAARQAIGNTEAFF.

The chain couples TRBV12-3 or TRBV12-4 to TRBJ2-5; TCRdb gives TRBD1 as the D gene, but with no DNA this cannot be confirmed. The CDR3 is made up of 15 amino acids. The CDR3 is CASSQGTVDEETQYF.

This chain uses TRBV14 with TRBJ2-2; as DNA is missing, the TRBD1 call by TCRdb cannot be tested. This CDR3 has 17 residues. Germline CDR1 is SGHDN and CDR2 is FVKESK. The CDR3 here is CASSSQGQGRWTGELFF.

This chain connects TRBV4-3 to TRBJ2-7; checking the TCRdb D call of TRBD2 is not possible without DNA. CDR1 and CDR2 (germline): LGHNA, YSLEER. The CDR3 is made up of 14 amino acids. CDR3 loop: CASSQDRAGYEQYF.

The rearrangement joins TRBV28 to TRBJ2-7; there is no DNA to check the TCRdb D call of TRBD1. Germline lookup yields CDR1 MDHEN and CDR2 SYDVKM. The CDR3 is made up of 14 amino acids. CDR3: CASQRTGTFYEQYF.

The rearrangement joins TRBV7-9 to TRBJ1-1; TCRdb names TRBD1, which stays unverified in the absence of DNA. Per the germline V gene, CDR1 is SEHNR and CDR2 is FQNEAQ (reference sequence). The CDR3 contains 12 residues. CDR3 loop: CASSPGGQEAFF.

The V call is TRBV4-3, the J call TRBJ1-2; the TCRdb D gene call, TRBD1, has no DNA to confirm it. The germline V gene has CDR1 LGHNA and CDR2 YSLEER. The length of the CDR3 is 14 residues. The CDR3 is CASSQGDNHHGYTF.

The chain carries TRBV14 and TRBJ2-2; TCRdb reports TRBD1, a call that lacks DNA to check it against. Germline loops: CDR1 SGHDN, CDR2 FVKESK. The CDR3 sequence is 17 residues long. CDR3: CASSRRDRGLEAGELFF. Filled out from reference TRBV14 and TRBJ2-2, the complete variable domain reads EAGVTQFPSHSVIEKGQTVTLRCDPISGHDNLYWYRRVMGKEIKFLLHFVKESKQDESGMPNNRFLAERTGGTYSTLKVQPAELEDSGVYFCASSRRDRGLEAGELFFGEGSRLTVL.

The rearrangement links TRBV6-5 to TRBJ1-2; TCRdb's D gene call, TRBD1, goes unchecked for lack of DNA. The CDR3 is 15 residues long. CDR1 MNHEY and CDR2 SVGAGI come from the germline V gene. CDR3 amino acids: CASSYAGQGKDGYTF.

This chain joins TRBV7-9 and TRBJ2-1. This CDR3 region has 14 residues. From germline, CDR1 is SEHNR and CDR2 FQNEAQ (reference sequence). The CDR3 sequence: CASSLGYSYNEQFF.

The J gene is TRBJ2-3, the V gene TRBV6-4; with no DNA, the TCRdb D assignment of TRBD1 cannot be verified. Germline V gene data show CDR1 as MRHNA and CDR2 as SNTAGT. The CDR3 covers 15 residues. The CDR3 reads CASSDSAGSTDTQYF.

The chain links TRBV7-9 to TRBJ2-5. Germline V gene lookup returns CDR1 SEHNR and CDR2 FQNEAQ (reference sequence). This CDR3 has 12 amino acids. CDR3 sequence reads: CASSPILKTQYF.

The gene calls are TRBV11-1 and TRBJ2-3; TCRdb gives TRBD2 as the D gene, but with no DNA this cannot be confirmed. The CDR3 spans 17 residues. Germline CDR1 and CDR2: SGHAT and FQDESV (reference sequence). The CDR3 sequence: CASSLAPSGGATDTQYF.

The genes are TRBV28 and TRBJ1-5. Per the germline V gene, CDR1 is MDHEN and CDR2 is SYDVKM. This CDR3 region has 13 residues. This CDR3 reads CASSYDGYQPQHF.

V and J are TRBV7-3 and TRBJ2-3; as DNA is missing, the TRBD2 call by TCRdb cannot be tested. From germline, CDR1 is SGHTA and CDR2 FQGTGA. This CDR3 region has 16 residues. The CDR3 protein is CASSSNLGGSTDTQYF.

This chain uses TRBV29-1 with TRBJ2-2. Germline assignment: CDR1 SQVTM and CDR2 ANQGSEA. This CDR3 spans 13 amino acids. The CDR3 protein is CSVPSSDTGELFF.

The rearrangement uses TRBV3-1 and TRBJ1-2; absent DNA, TCRdb's TRBD1 call cannot be checked. The CDR3 is 15 residues long. Germline-derived CDR1 and CDR2 are LGHDT and YNNKEL (reference sequence). CDR3 sequence reads: CASSQETGGFYGYTF.

The V and J genes are TRBV29-1 and TRBJ1-1; the D call from TCRdb, TRBD1, cannot be confirmed without DNA. The germline V gene encodes CDR1 SQVTM and CDR2 ANQGSEA. The CDR3 covers 14 residues. The CDR3: CSVENRGQNTEAFF.

The chain combines TRBV5-1 with TRBJ2-3; TCRdb's D gene call, TRBD1, goes unchecked for lack of DNA. The CDR3 is 15 residues long. Germline V CDR1 and CDR2: SGHRS, YFSETQ. CDR3 protein: CASSLEGEITDTQYF.